The 27 T cell receptor beta chains given below trace back to one sample, sequenced in a study of OX40 agonist ivuxolimab in advanced cancers. Measured with immunoSEQ multiplex PCR; TCRdb has only the in-frame clones, and not every one. The sample includes more than 25,000 clones, 86% of them seen just once. The sample here was CD4+ or CD8+ T cells sorted from blood, taken in a trial of the OX40 agonist ivuxolimab. The receptors originated from an adult with an advanced solid tumor such as melanoma, head and neck, liver or kidney cancer.

This chain uses TRBV28 with TRBJ2-7, with TRBD2 matching 8 bases. The CDR3 runs to 16 residues. Germline loops: CDR1 MDHEN, CDR2 SYDVKM. V lost 1 base, J lost 2 bases, and 7 bases stayed unmatched. The CDR3 spells CASSLSAGGLAYEQYF. Here the CDR3 DNA reads TGTGCCAGCAGTTTATCCGCGGGGGGACTAGCCTACGAGCAGTACTTC.

As for this clone: This sample also contains other DNA sequences that code for the same CDR3. The chain recombines TRBV30 with TRBJ1-5, with D unclear. The V and J ends lost 2 bases and 4 bases respectively, with 9 bases between them. The length of the CDR3 is 13 residues. Germline V gene lookup returns CDR1 GTSNPN and CDR2 SVGIG (reference sequence). Here the CDR3 DNA reads TGTGCCTGGAGTTACGACACAAATCAGCCCCAGCATTTT. As protein: CAWSYDTNQPQHF.

The chain uses TRBV29-1 and TRBJ2-3; D may correspond to TRBD1 or TRBD2 (5 bases each). V was pared by 2 bases and J by 7 bases, with 19 bases between. The germline gives CDR1 SQVTM, CDR2 ANQGSEA. This CDR3 comprises 15 residues. This CDR3 reads CSVEPGPKGGYTQYF. The DNA of the CDR3 is TGCAGCGTTGAACCGGGGCCCAAGGGTGGGTATACGCAGTATTTT.

This sequence joins TRBV30 and TRBJ2-7; tentatively, D is TRBD2 (6 bases). V shed 3 bases and J shed 1 base, with 10 bases lying between them. In germline, CDR1 is GTSNPN, CDR2 SVGIG (reference sequence). The CDR3 extends over 13 amino acids. In DNA form, the CDR3 reads TGTGCCTGGAGGGGTAGCGGATCCTACGAGCAGTACTTC. It is translated as CAWRGSGSYEQYF.

The rearrangement uses TRBV5-6 and TRBJ2-3; tentatively, D is TRBD2 (6 bases). V lost 10 bases and J lost 2, with 17 bases in between. The CDR3 runs 14 residues. CDR1 is SGHDT and CDR2 is YYEEEE in the germline V gene. This CDR3 reads CAGGEEGDTDTQYF. Here the CDR3 DNA reads TGTGCCGGAGGAGAGGAGGGCGACACAGATACGCAGTATTTT.

The chain carries TRBV7-9 and TRBJ1-1; 8 bases fit TRBD1. Germline trimming cut 2 bases from V and 2 bases from J; bases unmatched to any gene: 4. The germline V gene encodes CDR1 SEHNR and CDR2 FQNEAQ (reference sequence). The CDR3 totals 15 residues. Here the CDR3 reads CASSLRQGLNTEAFF. In DNA form, the CDR3 reads TGTGCCAGCAGCTTAAGACAGGGGTTAAACACTGAAGCTTTCTTT.

This sequence joins TRBV27 and TRBJ1-1; unclear D gene. The CDR3 is 14 amino acids. Germline V lookup: CDR1 MNHEY, CDR2 SMNVEV (reference sequence). Trimming cost V 1 base and J 0 bases, with 6 bases left between them. The CDR3: CASSLFIMNTEAFF. The CDR3 DNA reads as TGTGCCAGCAGTTTATTCATAATGAACACTGAAGCTTTCTTT.

The chain has TRBV12-2 and TRBJ2-3; the table gives TRBD2 as D, unverified against the DNA. TRBV12-2 is listed as a pseudogene. The CDR3 runs to 16 residues. The CDR3 here is CASRSKLAGGTDTQYF. The CDR3 nucleotides read TGTGCAAGTCGCTCGAAACTAGCGGGGGGCACAGATACGCAGTATTTT.

The V and J genes are TRBV28 and TRBJ2-1; D possibly uses TRBD1 or TRBD2 (6 bases each). V was shortened by 4 bases and J by 7 bases, with 20 bases between the two germline ends. The CDR3 consists of 16 residues. CDR1 and CDR2 from the germline V gene are MDHEN and SYDVKM. This CDR3 is CASSSPRGRGGNEQFF. The CDR3 DNA reads as TGTGCCAGCAGTTCCCCAAGGGGAAGAGGGGGGAATGAGCAGTTCTTC.

The V and J genes are TRBV5-1 and TRBJ2-4; D not certain. The ends were cut back, 4 bases at V and 2 bases at J, with 10 bases in the middle. The germline CDR1 and CDR2 sequences are SGHRS and YFSETQ. CDR3 length: 14 residues. The CDR3 region has the DNA TGCGCCAGCAGCCCCAGTGGGTCCAAAAACATTCAGTACTTC. Protein product: CASSPSGSKNIQYF.

J is TRBJ2-1 and V is TRBV9; maybe TRBD2 (5 bases). Trimming shortened V by 2 bases and J by 8 bases, and 11 bases separated the two germline ends. Germline V gene lookup returns CDR1 SGDLS and CDR2 YYNGEE. This CDR3 is 13 amino acids long. This CDR3 reads CASSVSSLHEQFF. The DNA of the CDR3 is TGTGCCAGCAGCGTGTCTAGCTTGCATGAGCAGTTCTTC.

This sequence joins TRBV7-8 and TRBJ2-2, with a tentative D call TRBD1 (5 bases). The CDR3 spans 16 residues. The V gene lost 1 base and the J gene lost 4 bases, with 13 bases spanning the gap. In germline, CDR1 is SGHVS, CDR2 FQNEAQ. The CDR3 DNA sequence: TGTGCCAGCAGCTTAGTTGTCGGTGGGGCCACCGGGGAGCTGTTTTTT. Its protein product is CASSLVVGGATGELFF.

V gene TRBV25-1 combines with J gene TRBJ1-2, with unresolved D. Germline V lookup: CDR1 MGHDK, CDR2 SYGVNS. Trimming stripped 10 bases from V and 8 bases from J, with 14 bases between. The CDR3 runs to 11 residues. Written as DNA, the CDR3 is TGTGCCACAGCAGCGGGCCAAGGCTACACCTTC. Translation: CATAAGQGYTF.

This chain links TRBV7-6 with TRBJ2-6, with D hard to call. This CDR3 contains 16 residues. V was trimmed by 2 bases and J by 2 bases, leaving 10 bases between them. Germline CDR1 is SGHVS and CDR2 is FNYEAQ. CDR3 amino acids: CASSLRDRPGANVLTF. Here the CDR3 DNA reads TGTGCCAGCAGCTTAAGGGATCGGCCTGGGGCCAACGTCCTGACTTTC.

This chain uses TRBV7-8 with TRBJ2-1; either TRBD1 or TRBD2 may supply D (5 bases each). V lost 4 bases and J lost 4, with 14 bases in between. Germline V gives CDR1 SGHVS, CDR2 FQNEAQ. CDR3 size: 15 residues. CDR3 sequence (DNA): TGTGCCAGCAGCTGGTCGGGGCAGGGTTACAATGAGCAGTTCTTC. It translates to CASSWSGQGYNEQFF.

This chain uses TRBV7-9 with TRBJ2-2, with D uncertain. V was trimmed by 5 bases and J by 2 bases, leaving 15 bases between them. The CDR3 has 16 amino acids. Germline loops: CDR1 SEHNR, CDR2 FQNEAQ (reference sequence). The CDR3, as DNA: TGTGCCAGCAGCCCCAAAGAGGCCACCAACACCGGGGAGCTGTTTTTT. Translation: CASSPKEATNTGELFF.

This clone came up a few times. V is TRBV27 and J is TRBJ2-4; no clear D gene. CDR1 MNHEY and CDR2 SMNVEV come from the germline V gene (reference sequence). This CDR3 is built from 14 residues. V gave up 3 bases and J gave up 8 bases, with 14 bases separating them. CDR3 sequence reads: CASSFGPGSDIQYF. CDR3 DNA sequence: TGTGCCAGCAGTTTTGGTCCGGGTTCGGACATTCAGTACTTC.

The chain has TRBV19 and TRBJ1-5, with D maybe TRBD1 (5 bases). Germline CDR1 reads LNHDA; CDR2 reads SQIVND (reference sequence). V lost 9 bases, J lost 0 bases, and 12 bases lay in between. The CDR3 consists of 14 residues. The CDR3 bases are TGTGCCAGCCGAGGGGACCATAGCAATCAGCCCCAGCATTTT. Translated, it gives CASRGDHSNQPQHF. The complete variable domain, with remaining parts taken from reference TRBV19 and TRBJ1-5, reads DGGITQSPKYLFRKEGQNVTLSCEQNLNHDAMYWYRQDPGQGLRLIYYSQIVNDFQKGDIAEGYSVSREKKESFPLTVTSAQKNPTAFYLCASRGDHSNQPQHFGDGTRLSIL.

With regard to this clone: Sequence at one end of the junction differs from germline and may be a read error. The chain is built from TRBV7-6 and TRBJ2-7; 11 nucleotides line up with TRBD2. Germline CDR1 is SGHVS and CDR2 is FNYEAQ. The CDR3 covers 14 residues. CDR3 nucleotides: TGTGCCAGCAGCCTAGCGGGAGGTTCCTACGAGCAGTACTTC. It encodes CASSLAGGSYEQYF.

V and J are TRBV15 and TRBJ2-3; 8 nucleotides agree with TRBD1. The germline V gene has CDR1 LNHNV and CDR2 YYDKDF (reference sequence). This CDR3 contains 16 residues. V dropped 2 bases and J dropped 3; count of bases not matched to a gene: 7. The chain's CDR3 is CATSRSGQGGTDTQYF. CDR3 sequence (DNA): TGTGCCACCAGCAGATCCGGACAGGGAGGTACAGATACGCAGTATTTT.

This clone was observed a handful of times. This chain joins TRBV27 and TRBJ1-2; D unclear. V was pared by 1 base and J by 4 bases, with 13 bases between. Germline values: CDR1 MNHEY, CDR2 SMNVEV (reference sequence). The CDR3 runs 15 residues. This chain's CDR3 is CASSLYGGGGYGYTF. The CDR3 coding sequence is TGTGCCAGCAGTTTATACGGAGGAGGTGGCTATGGCTACACCTTC.

This rearrangement joins TRBV2 to TRBJ2-1, with 7 bases identical to TRBD2. J gave up 7 bases and V 6 bases, and 9 bases lay outside the gene matches. The CDR3 runs to 14 residues. CDR1 and CDR2 (germline): SNHLY, FYNNEI. The CDR3 bases are TGTGCCAGCAGGACCTCACCCGGGGGGAATGAGCAGTTCTTC. Its translation: CASRTSPGGNEQFF.

This sequence joins TRBV19 and TRBJ2-6, with no clear D. Germline assignment: CDR1 LNHDA and CDR2 SQIVND (reference sequence). With 1 base removed from V and 2 bases from J, the gap between germline ends came to 3 bases. There are 14 residues in the CDR3. The CDR3 here is CASSIGAGANVLTF. Here the CDR3 DNA reads TGTGCCAGTAGTATAGGGGCTGGGGCCAACGTCCTGACTTTC. Variable domain in full (rest from reference TRBV19 and TRBJ2-6): DGGITQSPKYLFRKEGQNVTLSCEQNLNHDAMYWYRQDPGQGLRLIYYSQIVNDFQKGDIAEGYSVSREKKESFPLTVTSAQKNPTAFYLCASSIGAGANVLTFGAGSRLTVL.

CDR3 sequence reads: CASSTRTGFGNTIYF. The DNA for the CDR3 is TGTGCCAGCAGCACTCGGACAGGGTTCGGAAACACCATATATTTT. The chain links TRBV9 to TRBJ1-3; 8 nucleotides align to TRBD1. The V gene's germline CDR1 is SGDLS and CDR2 YYNGEE. The CDR3 is 15 residues long. Losses at the gene ends were 4 bases for V and 4 bases for J; bases not matched to a gene: 7.

Remarks on this clone: Its ends do not fully match the called genes, so a read error is possible. The genes are TRBV19 and TRBJ1-3, with 8 bases identical to TRBD1. The CDR3 totals 16 residues. CDR1 and CDR2 from the germline V gene are LNHDA and SQIVND (reference sequence). This CDR3 is CASWEDRGSTGSTIYF. Here the CDR3 DNA reads TGTGCCAGTTGGGAAGACAGGGGTTCAACTGGAAGCACCATATATTTT.

This rearrangement joins TRBV15 to TRBJ2-3; 7 nucleotides align to TRBD2. CDR1 and CDR2 (germline): LNHNV, YYDKDF (reference sequence). V shed 2 bases and J 4 bases; nucleotides not matched to a gene: 3. The CDR3 is made up of 14 amino acids. For the CDR3, the DNA is TGTGCCACCAGCAGAAGGGACTACTCAGATACGCAGTATTTT. Translation: CATSRRDYSDTQYF.

The chain employs TRBV28 and TRBJ1-3; D gene uncertain. The CDR3 totals 14 residues. Trimming removed 5 bases at V and 3 bases at J, with 11 bases between. Germline V lookup: CDR1 MDHEN, CDR2 SYDVKM. Here the CDR3 reads CASSLRTDGNTIYF. In DNA form, the CDR3 reads TGTGCCAGCAGTCTAAGGACTGATGGAAACACCATATATTTT.